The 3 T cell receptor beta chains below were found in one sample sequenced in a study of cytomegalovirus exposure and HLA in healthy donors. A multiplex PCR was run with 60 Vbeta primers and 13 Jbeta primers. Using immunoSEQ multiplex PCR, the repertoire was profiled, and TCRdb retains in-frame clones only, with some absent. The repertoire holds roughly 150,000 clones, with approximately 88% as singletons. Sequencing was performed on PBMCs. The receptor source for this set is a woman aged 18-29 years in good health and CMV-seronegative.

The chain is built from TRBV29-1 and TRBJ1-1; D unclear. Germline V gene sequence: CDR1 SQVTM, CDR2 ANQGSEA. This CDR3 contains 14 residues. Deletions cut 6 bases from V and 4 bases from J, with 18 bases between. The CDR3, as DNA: TGCAGCGTGCAGATACAGCTGGAGGGCACTGAAGCTTTCTTT. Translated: CSVQIQLEGTEAFF.

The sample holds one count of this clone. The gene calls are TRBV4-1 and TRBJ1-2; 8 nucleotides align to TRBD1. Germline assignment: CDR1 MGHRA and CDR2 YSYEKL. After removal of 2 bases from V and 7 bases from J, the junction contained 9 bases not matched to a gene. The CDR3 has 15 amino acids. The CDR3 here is CASSQPRQGSRGYTF. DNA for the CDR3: TGCGCCAGCAGCCAACCGAGACAGGGGTCTCGTGGCTACACCTTC.

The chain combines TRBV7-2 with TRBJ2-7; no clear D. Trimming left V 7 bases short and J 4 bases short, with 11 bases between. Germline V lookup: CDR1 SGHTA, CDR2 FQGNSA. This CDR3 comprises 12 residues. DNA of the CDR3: TGTGCCAGCACCCCTTCGGGTTACGAGCAGTACTTC. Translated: CASTPSGYEQYF.